One and the same sample provided the 6 T cell receptor beta chains below, sequenced in a study of T cell responses to AZD1222 COVID-19 vaccine. TCRdb's copy holds only in-frame clones and misses some; the assay was immunoSEQ multiplex PCR. The sample contains 90,000 to 95,000 clones, over 75% of which appear only once. The sample in question was peripheral blood, obtained on day 0 of AZD1222 vaccination. These receptors originate from an adult in good health.

The rearrangement links TRBV5-1 to TRBJ2-1; maybe TRBD2 (7 bases). Trimming removed 3 bases from V and 8 bases from J, with 18 bases in between. Germline V gene lookup returns CDR1 SGHRS and CDR2 YFSETQ. This CDR3 has 15 amino acids. CDR3 region: CASSSSRGGIDEQFF. DNA for the CDR3: TGCGCCAGCAGCTCCTCGAGGGGGGGAATTGATGAGCAGTTCTTC.

V and J are TRBV5-6 and TRBJ1-2; D not resolved. The CDR3 is 12 residues long. CDR1 is SGHDT and CDR2 is YYEEEE in the germline V gene. Trimming took off 7 bases at V and 7 bases at J, with 14 bases between the two ends. For the CDR3, the DNA is TGTGCCAGCGCCGGGAACTTCTTTGGCTACACCTTC. Translating it yields CASAGNFFGYTF.

This clone was observed a single time. J is TRBJ1-6 and V is TRBV5-1; tentatively, D is TRBD1 (6 bases). This CDR3 spans 15 amino acids. V lost 3 bases and J lost 9, with 16 bases in between. Germline V CDR1 and CDR2: SGHRS, YFSETQ. In DNA form, the CDR3 reads TGCGCCAGCAGCTCGGGACATACAACGGGTTCACCCCTCCACTTT. It yields the protein CASSSGHTTGSPLHF.

This chain links TRBV7-2 with TRBJ1-2; weak D call: TRBD1 (6 bases). Trimming pared 5 bases from V and 6 bases from J, leaving 19 bases between. The CDR3 is made up of 15 amino acids. Germline V CDR1 and CDR2: SGHTA, FQGNSA. CDR3: CASSPFRSGANGYTF. In DNA form, the CDR3 reads TGTGCCAGCAGCCCTTTTAGGTCAGGGGCGAATGGCTACACCTTC. Complete variable domain (other parts from reference TRBV7-2 and TRBJ1-2): GAGVSQSPSNKVTEKGKDVELRCDPISGHTALYWYRQSLGQGLEFLIYFQGNSAPDKSGLPSDRFSAERTGGSVSTLTIQRTQQEDSAVYLCASSPFRSGANGYTFGSGTRLTVV.

This chain joins TRBV25-1 and TRBJ2-4; 7 positions match TRBD1. Germline CDR1 MGHDK, CDR2 SYGVNS. V trimming: 1 base; J trimming: 4 bases; junction bases outside the gene matches: 4. The CDR3 runs to 15 residues. CDR3 nucleotide sequence: TGTGCCAGCAGTGAATCGGGGACAGCTAAAAACATTCAGTACTTC. This translates into CASSESGTAKNIQYF.

The rearrangement uses TRBV19 and TRBJ1-5; D call uncertain. The V end was cut by 8 bases, the J end by 2 bases, with 19 bases between. Germline CDR1 LNHDA, CDR2 SQIVND (reference sequence). The CDR3 length is 16 residues. In nucleotides, the CDR3 is TGTGCCAGTGACCCGGGCCCAGGATCCCGCAATCAGCCCCAGCATTTT. This sequence encodes CASDPGPGSRNQPQHF.